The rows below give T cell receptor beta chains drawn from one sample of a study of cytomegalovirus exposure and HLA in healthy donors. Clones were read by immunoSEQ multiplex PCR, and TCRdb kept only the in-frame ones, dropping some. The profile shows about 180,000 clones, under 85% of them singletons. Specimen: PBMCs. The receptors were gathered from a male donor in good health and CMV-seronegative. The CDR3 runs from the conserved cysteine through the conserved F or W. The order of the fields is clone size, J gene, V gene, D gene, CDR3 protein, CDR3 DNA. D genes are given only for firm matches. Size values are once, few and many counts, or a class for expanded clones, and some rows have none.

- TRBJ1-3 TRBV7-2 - CASSRPGGASGNTIYF TGTGCCAGCAGCCGACCCGGTGGGGCCTCTGGAAACACCATATATTTT
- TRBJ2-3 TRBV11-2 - CASSLSTDTQYF TGTGCCAGCAGCTTATCGACAGATACGCAGTATTTT
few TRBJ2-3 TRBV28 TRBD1 CASRPTTGGGTDTQYF TGTGCCAGCAGGCCAACGACAGGGGGCGGCACAGATACGCAGTATTTT
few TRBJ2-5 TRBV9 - CASSVGVETQYF TGTGCCAGCAGCGTAGGCGTAGAGACCCAGTACTTC
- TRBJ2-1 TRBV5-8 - CASSWGAGENNEQFF TGTGCCAGCAGCTGGGGGGCGGGAGAAAACAATGAGCAGTTCTTC
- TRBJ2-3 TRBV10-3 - CAISEGGAGSTDTQYF TGTGCCATCAGTGAGGGAGGGGCCGGGAGCACAGATACGCAGTATTTT
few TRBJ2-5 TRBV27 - CASSQQETQYF TGTGCCAGCAGCCAACAAGAGACCCAGTACTTC
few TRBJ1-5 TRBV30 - CAWSMPGNQPQHF TGTGCCTGGAGTATGCCAGGGAATCAGCCCCAGCATTTT
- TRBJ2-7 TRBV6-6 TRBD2 CASSYTSGSYEQYF TGTGCCAGCAGCTATACTAGCGGGAGTTACGAGCAGTACTTC
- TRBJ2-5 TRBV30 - CAWSQGQETQYF TGTGCCTGGAGTCAGGGACAAGAGACCCAGTACTTC
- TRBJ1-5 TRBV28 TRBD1 CASSEDRAGVYSNQPQHF TGTGCCAGCAGCGAGGACAGGGCTGGGGTGTATAGCAATCAGCCCCAGCATTTT
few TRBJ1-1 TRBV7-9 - CASSERGSGTEAFF TGTGCCAGCAGCGAGAGGGGGTCTGGGACTGAAGCTTTCTTT
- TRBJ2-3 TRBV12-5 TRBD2 CASGWTSTISTDTQYF TGTGCTAGTGGTTGGACTAGCACAATAAGCACAGATACGCAGTATTTT
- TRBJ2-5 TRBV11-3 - CASSLGLGSQETQYF TGTGCCAGCAGCTTAGGGTTGGGCAGTCAAGAGACCCAGTACTTC
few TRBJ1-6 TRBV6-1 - CASSYTTFNSPLHF TGTGCCAGCAGTTATACAACGTTTAATTCCCCCCTCCACTTT
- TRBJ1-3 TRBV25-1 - CASSEAGSGNTIYF TGTGCCAGCAGTGAGGCAGGGTCTGGAAACACCATATATTTT
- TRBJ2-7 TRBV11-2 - CASSSQGSYEQYF TGTGCCAGCAGCTCCCAGGGATCCTACGAGCAGTACTTC
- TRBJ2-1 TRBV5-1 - CASSLEAANEQFF TGCGCCAGCAGCTTGGAAGCGGCCAATGAGCAGTTCTTC
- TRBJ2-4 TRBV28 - CASSLSGAQNIQYF TGTGCCAGCAGTTTATCAGGGGCCCAAAACATTCAGTACTTC
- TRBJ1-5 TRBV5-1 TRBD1 CASSFGTGHQPQHF TGCGCCAGCAGCTTCGGGACAGGGCATCAGCCCCAGCATTTT
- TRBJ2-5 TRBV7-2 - CASSLVGPGEGETQYF TGTGCCAGCAGCTTAGTAGGACCGGGAGAAGGGGAGACCCAGTACTTC
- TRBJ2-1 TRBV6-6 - CASTFLVGPHNEQFF TGTGCCAGCACCTTCCTCGTTGGCCCACACAATGAGCAGTTCTTC
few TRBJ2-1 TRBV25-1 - CASSEGLNNEQFF TGTGCCAGCAGTGAAGGACTTAACAATGAGCAGTTCTTC
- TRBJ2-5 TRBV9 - CASNTRGETQYF TGTGCCAGCAACACCAGAGGGGAGACCCAGTACTTC
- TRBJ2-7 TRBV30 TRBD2 CAWSSRTSGRSYEQYF TGTGCCTGGAGTTCCCGGACTAGCGGGAGATCCTACGAGCAGTACTTC
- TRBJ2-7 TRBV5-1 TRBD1 CASSFTDRVNPGEQYF TGCGCCAGCAGCTTTACGGACAGGGTAAATCCCGGCGAGCAGTACTTC
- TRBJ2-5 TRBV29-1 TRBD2 CSVGPPSGAKRETQYF TGCAGCGTTGGCCCCCCTAGCGGGGCCAAACGGGAGACCCAGTACTTC
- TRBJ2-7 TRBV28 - CASSLPTLYEQYF TGTGCCAGCAGTTTACCGACTCTCTACGAGCAGTACTTC
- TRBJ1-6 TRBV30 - CAWRRLVNSPLHF TGTGCCTGGCGGAGATTAGTGAATTCACCCCTCCACTTT
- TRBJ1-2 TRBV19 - CASSTEGGLSVGYTF TGTGCCAGTAGTACCGAGGGAGGGTTGTCGGTCGGCTACACCTTC
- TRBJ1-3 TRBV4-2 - CASSQRRGVNSGNTIYF TGTGCCAGCAGCCAACGCAGGGGAGTCAACTCTGGAAACACCATATATTTT
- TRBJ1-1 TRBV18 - CASSPAGLTEAFF TGTGCCAGCTCACCGGCAGGGCTCACTGAAGCTTTCTTT
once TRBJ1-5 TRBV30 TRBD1 CAWRDRGRGNQPQHF TGTGCCTGGAGGGACAGGGGGCGAGGGAATCAGCCCCAGCATTTT
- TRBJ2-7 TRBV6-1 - CASSVGGSYEQYF TGTGCCAGCAGTGTTGGAGGCTCCTACGAGCAGTACTTC
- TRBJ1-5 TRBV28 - CASSLTGRSNQPQHF TGTGCCAGCAGCCTAACAGGGAGAAGCAATCAGCCCCAGCATTTT
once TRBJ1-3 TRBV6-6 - CASSRGFGNTIYF TGTGCCAGCAGCAGGGGCTTTGGAAACACCATATATTTT
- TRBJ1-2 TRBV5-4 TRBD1 CASSSGQGYTGYTF TGTGCCAGCAGCTCCGGACAGGGTTACACTGGCTACACCTTC
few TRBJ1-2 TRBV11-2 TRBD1 CASSPLPGGDYGYTF TGTGCCAGCAGCCCCCTTCCAGGGGGTGACTATGGCTACACCTTC
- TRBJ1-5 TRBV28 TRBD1 CASSLIGQGANQPQHF TGTGCCAGCAGCCTAATAGGACAGGGGGCGAATCAGCCCCAGCATTTT
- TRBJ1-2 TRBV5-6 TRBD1 CASSSGTGGYGYTF TGTGCCAGCAGTTCAGGGACAGGGGGGTATGGCTACACCTTC
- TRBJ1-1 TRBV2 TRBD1 CASRDRGYGATEAFF TGTGCCAGCCGGGACAGGGGGTATGGGGCCACTGAAGCTTTCTTT
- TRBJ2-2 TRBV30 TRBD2 CAWGGANTGELFF TGTGCCTGGGGGGGGGCGAACACCGGGGAGCTGTTTTTT
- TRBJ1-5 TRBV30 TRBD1 CAWSHRGEKPQHF TGTGCCTGGAGCCACAGGGGGGAGAAGCCCCAGCATTTT
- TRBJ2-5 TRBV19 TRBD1 CASSIAGQKETQYF TGTGCCAGTAGTATAGCGGGACAGAAAGAGACCCAGTACTTC
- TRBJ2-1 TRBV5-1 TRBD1 CASSLDLGQGYNEQFF TGCGCCAGCAGCTTGGATTTGGGACAGGGCTACAATGAGCAGTTCTTC
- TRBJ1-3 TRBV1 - CTSSHQGRLSGNTIYF TGCACCAGCAGCCACCAGGGGCGATTATCTGGAAACACCATATATTTT
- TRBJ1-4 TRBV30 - CAWAGPEGEKLFF TGTGCCTGGGCGGGGCCCGAGGGGGAAAAACTGTTTTTT
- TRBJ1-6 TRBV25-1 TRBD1 CASSEWRTGESPLHF TGTGCCAGCAGTGAATGGAGGACAGGGGAGTCACCCCTCCACTTT
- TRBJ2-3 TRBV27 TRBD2 CASTYEGGPTDTQYF TGTGCCAGCACTTACGAGGGAGGGCCCACAGATACGCAGTATTTT
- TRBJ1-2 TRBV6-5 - CASSDQGNYGYTF TGTGCCAGCAGTGATCAGGGCAACTATGGCTACACCTTC
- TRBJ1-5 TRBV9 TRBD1 CASSEGQGVGQPQHF TGTGCCAGCAGCGAGGGACAGGGTGTTGGTCAGCCCCAGCATTTT
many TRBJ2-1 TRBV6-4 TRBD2 CASSDSTSGGLNEQFF TGTGCCAGCAGTGACTCCACTAGCGGGGGGCTCAATGAGCAGTTCTTC
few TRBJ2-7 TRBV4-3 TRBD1 CASSPGQGRYEQYF TGCGCCAGCAGCCCGGGACAGGGGCGGTACGAGCAGTACTTC
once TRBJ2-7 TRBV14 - CASSQQLRKQYF TGTGCCAGCAGCCAACAACTGAGGAAGCAGTACTTC